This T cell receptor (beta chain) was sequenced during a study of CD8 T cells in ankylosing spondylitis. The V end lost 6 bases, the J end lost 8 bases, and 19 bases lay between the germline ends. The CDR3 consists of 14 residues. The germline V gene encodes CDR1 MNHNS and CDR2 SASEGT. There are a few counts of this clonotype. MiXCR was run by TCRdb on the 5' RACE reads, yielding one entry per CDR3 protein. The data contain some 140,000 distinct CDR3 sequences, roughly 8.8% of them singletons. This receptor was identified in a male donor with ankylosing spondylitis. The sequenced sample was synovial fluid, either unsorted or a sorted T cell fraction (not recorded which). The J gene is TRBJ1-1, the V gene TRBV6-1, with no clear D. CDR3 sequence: CASSPTVRTPEAFF. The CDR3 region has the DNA TGTGCCAGCAGCCCAACGGTAAGAACACCAGAAGCTTTCTTT.